This TCR beta chain was recovered during a study of control samples from healthy donors and cancer patients. The CDR3 consists of 12 residues. Trimming shortened V by 6 bases and J by 0 bases, and 5 bases separated the two germline ends. The germline V gene encodes CDR1 LNHNV and CDR2 YYDKDF (reference sequence). TCRdb's table, derived via immunoSEQ multiplex PCR, lists solely in-frame clones and lacks some. The profile covers roughly 130,000 clones, with over 85% appearing a single time and about 10% taken by the ten largest. Sequences were obtained from blood. J is TRBJ1-1 and V is TRBV15; no definite D call. The clonotype originates from a young man in good health. The CDR3 bases are TGTGCCACCAGTGGCATGAACACTGAAGCTTTCTTT. Residues: CATSGMNTEAFF.